This T cell receptor beta chain is drawn from a study of spatial heterogeneity in lung cancer. This clonotype showed up just a few times. The germline V and J ends were trimmed by 5 bases and 0 bases, with 15 bases remaining between them. The CDR3 covers 16 residues. In germline, CDR1 is SGHTA, CDR2 FQGNSA. As for time point: sample taken at primary tumor resection. Single TCR cDNA molecules each had their own unique molecular identifier. TCRdb reprocessed the 5' RACE reads via MiXCR and lists one record per CDR3 protein. The sample contains around 89,000 distinct CDR3 sequences, roughly 12% of which appear only once.

The rearrangement links TRBV7-2 to TRBJ2-3, with unresolved D. The starting material was PBMCs, obtained at surgery. This receptor was identified in a male donor with early-stage non-small cell lung cancer. In DNA, the CDR3 is TGTGCCAGCAGCGCCCTAGGGCCTCCTAGCACAGATACGCAGTATTTT. It translates to CASSALGPPSTDTQYF.